Below are 8 T cell receptor beta chains sequenced from a single sample in a study of identical twins. One entry per CDR3 protein, called by TCRdb with MiXCR from the 5' RACE reads. The profile covers 1.5 million or so distinct CDR3 sequences, with under 35% appearing a single time and more than 0.25% taken by the ten largest. The specimen was cord blood. These receptors originate from a newborn girl in good health.

V usage is TRBV20-1 and J usage is TRBJ1-5; perhaps TRBD1 as D (6 bases). There are 16 residues in the CDR3. Germline V gives CDR1 DFQATT, CDR2 SNEGSKA (reference sequence). V lost 4 bases and J lost 0, with 16 bases in between. The CDR3 nucleotides are TGCAGTGCTACGACGCCGGACAGCCCTAGCAATCAGCCCCAGCATTTT. As protein: CSATTPDSPSNQPQHF.

This clonotype was counted a few times. V and J are TRBV10-3 and TRBJ2-5, with D possibly TRBD1 on 5 matching bases. The end of the DNA aligns better with TRBJ2-7, so the J call may be wrong. This CDR3 has 12 residues. The germline V gene has CDR1 ENHRY and CDR2 SYGVKD. The CDR3, as DNA: TGTGCCATCAGTGGGTCAGGGAACGAGCAGTACTTC. This translates into CAISGSGNEQYF.

This chain joins TRBV21-1 and TRBJ2-1; the listed D gene, TRBD1, was not tested against the DNA. TRBV21-1 is given as a pseudogene. The CDR3 has 14 amino acids. The CDR3 protein is CASSKASGGNEQFF. For the CDR3, the DNA is TGTGCCAGCAGCAAAGCGTCGGGGGGCAATGAGCAGTTCTTC.

The CDR3 reads CASSYALAGGPQEQYF. The CDR3 nucleotides are TGTGCCAGCAGTTACGCTCTAGCGGGGGGGCCTCAGGAGCAGTACTTC. The chain uses TRBV6-6 and TRBJ2-7, with 12 bases identical to TRBD2. This CDR3 has 16 residues. Germline assignment: CDR1 MNHNY and CDR2 SVGAGI (reference sequence). The ends lost 2 bases at V and 7 bases at J; junction bases unmatched: 9.

The J gene is TRBJ2-1, the V gene TRBV4-1; maybe TRBD1 (5 bases). CDR3 size: 16 residues. The germline gives CDR1 MGHRA, CDR2 YSYEKL. The V end lost 4 bases, the J end lost 8 bases, and 21 bases lay between the germline ends. CDR3 nucleotide sequence: TGCGCCAGCAGCCGCTTGTTTGGGGCAGTTTTCGATGAGCAGTTCTTC. It translates to CASSRLFGAVFDEQFF.

The chain combines TRBV20-1 with TRBJ2-5; D is unclear. This CDR3 comprises 15 residues. Trimming pared 0 bases from V and 1 base from J, leaving 12 bases between. Germline V lookup: CDR1 DFQATT, CDR2 SNEGSKA (reference sequence). CDR3 sequence (DNA): TGCAGTGCTAGAGATACGTTGGGCGGCCAAGAGACCCAGTACTTC. As protein: CSARDTLGGQETQYF.

In this sample, this clonotype turned up a few times. CDR3 bases: TGTGCCAGCAGCCAAGATCTCAGCGGGAGGGCCTACAATGAGCAGTTCTTC. Translated, it gives CASSQDLSGRAYNEQFF. V usage is TRBV3-1 and J usage is TRBJ2-1, with TRBD2 matching 10 bases. Germline values: CDR1 LGHDT, CDR2 YNNKEL (reference sequence). The ends lost 0 bases at V and 2 bases at J; junction bases unmatched: 4. The CDR3 extends over 17 amino acids.

This chain links TRBV6-2 or TRBV6-3 with TRBJ1-5; D is perhaps TRBD1 (5 bases). The CDR3 is 14 amino acids. The V end was cut by 2 bases, the J end by 4 bases, with 9 bases between. Germline V gene lookup returns CDR1 MNHEY and CDR2 SVGEGT. The CDR3 DNA is TGTGCCAGCAGTTACAAGACAGTTAATCAGCCCCAGCATTTT. Its translation is CASSYKTVNQPQHF.